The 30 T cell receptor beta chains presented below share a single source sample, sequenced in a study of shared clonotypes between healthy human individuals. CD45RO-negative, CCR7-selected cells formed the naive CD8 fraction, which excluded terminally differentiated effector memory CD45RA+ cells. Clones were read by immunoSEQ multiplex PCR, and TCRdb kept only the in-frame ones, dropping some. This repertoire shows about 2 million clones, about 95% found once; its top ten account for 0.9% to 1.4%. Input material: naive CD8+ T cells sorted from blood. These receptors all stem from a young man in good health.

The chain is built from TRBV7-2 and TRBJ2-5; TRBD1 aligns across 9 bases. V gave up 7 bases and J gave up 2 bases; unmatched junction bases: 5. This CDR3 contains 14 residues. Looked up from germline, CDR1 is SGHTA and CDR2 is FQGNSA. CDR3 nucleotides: TGTGCCAGCACCGGACAGGGGAGTCAAGAGACCCAGTACTTC. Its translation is CASTGQGSQETQYF.

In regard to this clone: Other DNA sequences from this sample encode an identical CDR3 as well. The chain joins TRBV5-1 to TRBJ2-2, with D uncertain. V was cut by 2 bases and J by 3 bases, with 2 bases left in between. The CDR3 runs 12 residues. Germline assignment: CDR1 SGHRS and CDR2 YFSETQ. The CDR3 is CASSLDTGELFF. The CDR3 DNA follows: TGCGCCAGCAGCTTAGACACCGGGGAGCTGTTTTTT.

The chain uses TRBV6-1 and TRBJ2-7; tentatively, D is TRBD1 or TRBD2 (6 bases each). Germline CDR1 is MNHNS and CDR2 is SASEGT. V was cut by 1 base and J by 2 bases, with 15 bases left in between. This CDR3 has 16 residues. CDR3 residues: CASSEGGAVLPYEQYF. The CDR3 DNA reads TGTGCCAGCAGTGAAGGGGGGGCAGTTCTCCCCTACGAGCAGTACTTC.

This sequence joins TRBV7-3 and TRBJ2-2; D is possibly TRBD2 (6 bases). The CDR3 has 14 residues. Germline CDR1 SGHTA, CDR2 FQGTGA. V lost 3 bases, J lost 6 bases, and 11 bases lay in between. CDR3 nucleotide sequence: TGTGCCAGCAGCTTCCCCTCGGGAGCCGGGGAGCTGTTTTTT. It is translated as CASSFPSGAGELFF.

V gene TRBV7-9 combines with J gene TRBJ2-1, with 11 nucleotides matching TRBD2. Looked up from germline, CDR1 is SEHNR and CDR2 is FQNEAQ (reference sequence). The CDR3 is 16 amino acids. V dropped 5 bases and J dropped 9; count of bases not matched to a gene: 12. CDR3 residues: CASSLPSGGPKGEQFF. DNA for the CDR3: TGTGCCAGCAGCCTTCCTAGCGGGGGGCCGAAAGGTGAGCAGTTCTTC.

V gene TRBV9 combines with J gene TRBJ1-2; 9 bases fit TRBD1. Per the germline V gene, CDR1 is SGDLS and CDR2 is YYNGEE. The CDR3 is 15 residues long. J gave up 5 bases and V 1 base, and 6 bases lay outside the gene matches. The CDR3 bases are TGTGCCAGCAGCGTAAGGCCAGACAGGGGGTATGGCTACACCTTC. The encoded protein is CASSVRPDRGYGYTF.

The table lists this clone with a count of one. This chain's CDR3 is CASSITVGEQYF. The CDR3, as DNA: TGTGCCAGCAGCATAACAGTAGGGGAGCAGTACTTC. The chain employs TRBV5-8 and TRBJ2-7, with D unclear. Germline V gene data show CDR1 as SGHTS and CDR2 as YDEGEE. The CDR3 consists of 12 residues. V was pared by 4 bases and J by 7 bases, with 12 bases between.

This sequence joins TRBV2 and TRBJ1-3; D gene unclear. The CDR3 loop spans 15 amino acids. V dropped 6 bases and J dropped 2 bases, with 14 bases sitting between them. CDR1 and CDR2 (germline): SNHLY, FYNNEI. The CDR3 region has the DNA TGTGCCAGCAGCCAAGACCCGACCCCTGGAAACACCATATATTTT. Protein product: CASSQDPTPGNTIYF. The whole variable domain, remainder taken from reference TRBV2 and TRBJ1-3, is EPEVTQTPSHQVTQMGQEVILRCVPISNHLYFYWYRQILGQKVEFLVSFYNNEISEKSEIFDDQFSVERPDGSNFTLKIRSTKLEDSAMYFCASSQDPTPGNTIYFGEGSWLTVV.

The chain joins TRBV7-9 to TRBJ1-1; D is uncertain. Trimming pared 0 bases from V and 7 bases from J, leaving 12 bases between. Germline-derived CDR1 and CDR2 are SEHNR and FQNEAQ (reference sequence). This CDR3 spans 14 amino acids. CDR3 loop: CASSLAGSDGEAFF. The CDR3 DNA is TGTGCCAGCAGCTTAGCGGGTTCCGACGGTGAAGCTTTCTTT.

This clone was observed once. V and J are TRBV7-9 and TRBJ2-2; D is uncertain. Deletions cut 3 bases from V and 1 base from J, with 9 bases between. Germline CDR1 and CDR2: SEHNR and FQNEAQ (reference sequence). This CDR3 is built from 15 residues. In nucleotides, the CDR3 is TGTGCCAGCAGCTTTCCGAGACAGAACACCGGGGAGCTGTTTTTT. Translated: CASSFPRQNTGELFF.

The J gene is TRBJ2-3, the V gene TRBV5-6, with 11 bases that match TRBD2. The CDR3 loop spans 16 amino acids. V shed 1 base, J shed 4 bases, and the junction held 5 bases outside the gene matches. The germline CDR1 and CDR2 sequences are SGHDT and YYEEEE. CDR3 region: CASSLRLAGLADTQYF. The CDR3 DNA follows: TGTGCCAGCAGCTTGCGACTAGCGGGATTGGCAGATACGCAGTATTTT.

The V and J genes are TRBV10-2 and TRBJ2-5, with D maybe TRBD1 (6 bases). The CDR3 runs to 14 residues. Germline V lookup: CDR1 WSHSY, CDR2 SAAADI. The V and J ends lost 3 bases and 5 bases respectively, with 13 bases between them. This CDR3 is CASSDLTGRETQYF. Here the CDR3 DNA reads TGCGCCAGCAGTGATTTAACAGGGCGGGAGACCCAGTACTTC.

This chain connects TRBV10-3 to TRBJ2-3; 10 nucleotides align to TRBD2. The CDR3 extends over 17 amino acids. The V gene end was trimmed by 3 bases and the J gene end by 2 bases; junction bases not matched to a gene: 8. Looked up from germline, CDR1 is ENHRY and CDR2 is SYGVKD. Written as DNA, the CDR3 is TGTGCCATCAGTGATGTGACTAGCGGGCCCTACACAGATACGCAGTATTTT. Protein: CAISDVTSGPYTDTQYF.

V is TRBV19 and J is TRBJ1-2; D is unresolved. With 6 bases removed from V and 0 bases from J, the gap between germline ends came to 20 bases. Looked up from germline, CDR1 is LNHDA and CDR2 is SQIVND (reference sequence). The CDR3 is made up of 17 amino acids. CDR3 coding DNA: TGTGCCAGTAGATCGTACGCCGGCCTTCCTTCTAACTATGGCTACACCTTC. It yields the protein CASRSYAGLPSNYGYTF.

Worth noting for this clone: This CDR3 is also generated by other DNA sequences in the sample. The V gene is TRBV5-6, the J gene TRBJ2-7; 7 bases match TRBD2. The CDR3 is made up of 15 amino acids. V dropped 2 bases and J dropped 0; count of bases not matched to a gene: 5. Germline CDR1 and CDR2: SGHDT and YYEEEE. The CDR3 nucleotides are TGTGCCAGCAGCTTCGGGGGAGGGAGCTCCTACGAGCAGTACTTC. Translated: CASSFGGGSSYEQYF.

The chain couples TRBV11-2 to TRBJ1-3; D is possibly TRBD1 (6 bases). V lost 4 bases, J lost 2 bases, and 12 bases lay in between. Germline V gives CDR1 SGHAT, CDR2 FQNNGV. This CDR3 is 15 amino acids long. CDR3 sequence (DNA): TGTGCCAGCAGCTCAGGGGTTGTTCCTGGAAACACCATATATTTT. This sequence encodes CASSSGVVPGNTIYF.

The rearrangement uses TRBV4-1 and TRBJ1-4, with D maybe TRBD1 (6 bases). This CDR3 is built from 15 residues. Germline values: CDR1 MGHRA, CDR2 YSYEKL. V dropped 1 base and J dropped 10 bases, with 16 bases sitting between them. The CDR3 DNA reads TGCGCCAGCAGCCAAGGTGCGCCAGGGGAGGGAAAACTGTTTTTT. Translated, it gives CASSQGAPGEGKLFF.

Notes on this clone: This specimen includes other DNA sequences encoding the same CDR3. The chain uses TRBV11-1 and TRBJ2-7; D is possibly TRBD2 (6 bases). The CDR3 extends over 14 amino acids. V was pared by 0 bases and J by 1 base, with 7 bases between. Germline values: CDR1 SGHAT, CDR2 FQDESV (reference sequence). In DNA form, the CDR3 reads TGTGCCAGCAGCTTAGCGGGGGGATCCTACGAGCAGTACTTC. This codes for CASSLAGGSYEQYF.

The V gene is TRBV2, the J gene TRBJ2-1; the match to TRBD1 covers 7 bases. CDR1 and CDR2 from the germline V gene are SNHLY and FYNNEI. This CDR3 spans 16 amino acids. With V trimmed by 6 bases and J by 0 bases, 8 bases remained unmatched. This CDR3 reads CASSDHRGPSYNEQFF. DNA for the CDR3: TGTGCCAGCAGCGATCACAGGGGCCCCTCCTACAATGAGCAGTTCTTC.

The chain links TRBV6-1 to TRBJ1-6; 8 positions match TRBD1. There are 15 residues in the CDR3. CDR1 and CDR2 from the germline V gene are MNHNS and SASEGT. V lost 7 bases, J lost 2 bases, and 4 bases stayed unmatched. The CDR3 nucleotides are TGTGCCAGCAAGACAGGGGAAGCCTATAATTCACCCCTCCACTTT. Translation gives CASKTGEAYNSPLHF.

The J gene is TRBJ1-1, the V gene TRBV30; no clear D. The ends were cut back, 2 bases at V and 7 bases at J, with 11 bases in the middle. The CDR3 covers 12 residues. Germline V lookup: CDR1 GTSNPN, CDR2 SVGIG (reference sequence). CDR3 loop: CAWSLTDLEAFF. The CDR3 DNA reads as TGTGCCTGGAGTCTGACGGACCTTGAAGCTTTCTTT.

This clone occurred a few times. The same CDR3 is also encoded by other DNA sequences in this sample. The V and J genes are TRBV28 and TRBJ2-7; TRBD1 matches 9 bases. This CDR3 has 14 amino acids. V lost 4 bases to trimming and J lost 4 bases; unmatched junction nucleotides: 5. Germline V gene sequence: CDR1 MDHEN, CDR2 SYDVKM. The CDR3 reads CASSSQGAGYEQYF. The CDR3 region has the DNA TGTGCCAGCAGTTCACAGGGGGCAGGTTACGAGCAGTACTTC.

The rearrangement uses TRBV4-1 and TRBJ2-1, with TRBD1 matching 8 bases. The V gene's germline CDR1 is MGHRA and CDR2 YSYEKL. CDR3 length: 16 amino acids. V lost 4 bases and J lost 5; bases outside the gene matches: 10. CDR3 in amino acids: CASSLRQGLADNEQFF. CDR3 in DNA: TGCGCCAGCAGCCTTCGACAGGGGCTGGCCGACAATGAGCAGTTCTTC.

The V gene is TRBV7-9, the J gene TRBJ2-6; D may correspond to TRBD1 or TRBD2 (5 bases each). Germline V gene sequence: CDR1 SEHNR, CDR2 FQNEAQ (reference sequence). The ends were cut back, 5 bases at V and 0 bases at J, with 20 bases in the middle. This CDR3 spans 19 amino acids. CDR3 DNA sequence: TGTGCCAGCAGCCATGGCAAGGGACGGGGAAGCTCTGGGGCCAACGTCCTGACTTTC. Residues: CASSHGKGRGSSGANVLTF.

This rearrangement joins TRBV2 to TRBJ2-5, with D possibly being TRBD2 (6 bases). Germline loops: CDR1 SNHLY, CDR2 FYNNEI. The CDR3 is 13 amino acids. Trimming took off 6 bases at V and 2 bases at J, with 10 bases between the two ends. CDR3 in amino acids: CASSRLVQETQYF. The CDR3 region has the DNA TGTGCCAGCAGCAGACTAGTGCAAGAGACCCAGTACTTC.

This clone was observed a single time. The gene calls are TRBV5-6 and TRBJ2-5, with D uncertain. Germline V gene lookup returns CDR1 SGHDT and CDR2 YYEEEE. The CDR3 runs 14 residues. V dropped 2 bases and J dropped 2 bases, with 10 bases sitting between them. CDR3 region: CASSFQGSQETQYF. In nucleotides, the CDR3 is TGTGCCAGCAGCTTTCAAGGGTCGCAAGAGACCCAGTACTTC. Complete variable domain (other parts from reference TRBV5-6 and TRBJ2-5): DAGVTQSPTHLIKTRGQQVTLRCSPKSGHDTVSWYQQALGQGPQFIFQYYEEEERQRGNFPDRFSGHQFPNYSSELNVNALLLGDSALYLCASSFQGSQETQYFGPGTRLLVL.

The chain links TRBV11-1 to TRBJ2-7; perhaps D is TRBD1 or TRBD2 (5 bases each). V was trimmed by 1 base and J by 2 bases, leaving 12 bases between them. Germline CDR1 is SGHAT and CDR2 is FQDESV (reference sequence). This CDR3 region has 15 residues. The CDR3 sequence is CASSLDLGTTYEQYF. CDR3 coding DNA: TGTGCCAGCAGCTTAGATCTGGGGACCACCTACGAGCAGTACTTC.

DNA for the CDR3: TGTGCCAGTAGCGGGAGGGCCAGCAACGAGCAGTACTTC. Translation: CASSGRASNEQYF. The chain carries TRBV19 and TRBJ2-7; TRBD2 aligns across 8 bases. The CDR3 is made up of 13 amino acids. Looked up from germline, CDR1 is LNHDA and CDR2 is SQIVND (reference sequence). V shed 6 bases, J shed 5 bases, and the junction held 6 bases outside the gene matches.

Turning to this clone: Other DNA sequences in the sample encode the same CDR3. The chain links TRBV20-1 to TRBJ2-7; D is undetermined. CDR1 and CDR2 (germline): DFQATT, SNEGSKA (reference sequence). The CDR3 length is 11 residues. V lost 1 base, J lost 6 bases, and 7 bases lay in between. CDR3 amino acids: CSARVVAEQYF. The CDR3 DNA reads TGCAGTGCTAGAGTGGTTGCCGAGCAGTACTTC.

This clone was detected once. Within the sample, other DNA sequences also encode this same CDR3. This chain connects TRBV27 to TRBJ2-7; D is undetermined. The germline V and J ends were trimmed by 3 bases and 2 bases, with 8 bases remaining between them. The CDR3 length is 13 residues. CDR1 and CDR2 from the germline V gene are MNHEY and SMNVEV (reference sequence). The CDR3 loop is CASSFRAAYEQYF. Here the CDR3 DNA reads TGTGCCAGCAGTTTTCGGGCGGCCTACGAGCAGTACTTC.